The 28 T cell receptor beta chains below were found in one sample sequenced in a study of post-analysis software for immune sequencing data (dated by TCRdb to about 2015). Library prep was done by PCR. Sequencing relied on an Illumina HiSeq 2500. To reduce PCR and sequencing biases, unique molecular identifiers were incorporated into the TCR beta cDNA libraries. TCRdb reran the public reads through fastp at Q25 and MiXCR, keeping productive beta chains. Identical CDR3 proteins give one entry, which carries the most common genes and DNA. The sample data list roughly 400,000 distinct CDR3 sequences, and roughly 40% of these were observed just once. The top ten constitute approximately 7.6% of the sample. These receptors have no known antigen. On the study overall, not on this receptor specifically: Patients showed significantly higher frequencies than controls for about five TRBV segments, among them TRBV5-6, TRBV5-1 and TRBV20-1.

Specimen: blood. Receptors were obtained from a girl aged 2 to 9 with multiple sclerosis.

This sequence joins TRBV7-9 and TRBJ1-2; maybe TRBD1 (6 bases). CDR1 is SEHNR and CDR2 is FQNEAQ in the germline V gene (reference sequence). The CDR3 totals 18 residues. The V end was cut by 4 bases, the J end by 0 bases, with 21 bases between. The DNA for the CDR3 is TGTGCCAGCAGCTCGATCAGGGGACCTGGGGTCTCTAACTATGGCTACACCTTC. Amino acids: CASSSIRGPGVSNYGYTF. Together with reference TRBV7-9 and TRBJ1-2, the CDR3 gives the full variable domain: DTGVSQNPRHKITKRGQNVTFRCDPISEHNRLYWYRQTLGQGPEFLTYFQNEAQLEKSRLLSDRFSAERPKGSFSTLEIQRTEQGDSAMYLCASSSIRGPGVSNYGYTFGSGTRLTVV.

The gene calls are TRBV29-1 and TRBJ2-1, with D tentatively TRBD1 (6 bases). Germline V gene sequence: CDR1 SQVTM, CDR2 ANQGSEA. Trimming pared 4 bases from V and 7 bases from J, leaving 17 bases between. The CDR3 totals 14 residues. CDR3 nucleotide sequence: TGCAGCGTTGTTGTTCGACAGGTAGGGAATGAGCAGTTCTTC. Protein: CSVVVRQVGNEQFF.

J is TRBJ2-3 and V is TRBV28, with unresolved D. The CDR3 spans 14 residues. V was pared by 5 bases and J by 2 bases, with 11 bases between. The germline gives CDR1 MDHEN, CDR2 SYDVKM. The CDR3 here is CASSRTEITDTQYF. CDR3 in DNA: TGTGCCAGCAGTCGGACGGAAATCACAGATACGCAGTATTTT.

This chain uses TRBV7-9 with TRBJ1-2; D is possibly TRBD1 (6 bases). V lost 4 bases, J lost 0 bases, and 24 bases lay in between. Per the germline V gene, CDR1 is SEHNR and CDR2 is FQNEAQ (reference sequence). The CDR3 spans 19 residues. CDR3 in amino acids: CASSSYTNPPRGSNYGYTF. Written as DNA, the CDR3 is TGTGCCAGCAGCTCATATACCAACCCGCCCAGGGGATCTAACTATGGCTACACCTTC. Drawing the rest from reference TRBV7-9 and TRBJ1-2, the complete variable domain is DTGVSQNPRHKITKRGQNVTFRCDPISEHNRLYWYRQTLGQGPEFLTYFQNEAQLEKSRLLSDRFSAERPKGSFSTLEIQRTEQGDSAMYLCASSSYTNPPRGSNYGYTFGSGTRLTVV.

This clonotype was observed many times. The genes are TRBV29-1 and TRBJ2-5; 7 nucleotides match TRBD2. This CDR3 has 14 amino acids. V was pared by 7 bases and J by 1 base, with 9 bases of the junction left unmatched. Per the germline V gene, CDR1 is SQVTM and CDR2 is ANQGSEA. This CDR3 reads CSAMQRTSQETQYF. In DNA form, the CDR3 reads TGCAGCGCCATGCAGAGGACTAGCCAAGAGACCCAGTACTTC.

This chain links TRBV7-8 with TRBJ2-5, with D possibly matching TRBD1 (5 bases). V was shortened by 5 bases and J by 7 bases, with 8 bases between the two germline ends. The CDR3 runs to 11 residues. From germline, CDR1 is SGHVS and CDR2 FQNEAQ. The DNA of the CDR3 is TGTGCCAGCAGCCCCCAGGGGACCCAGTACTTC. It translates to CASSPQGTQYF.

In nucleotides, the CDR3 is TGTGCCAGCAGTATCCAACCCTTCGGGCTGAGCTCCTACAATGAGCAGTTCTTC. Translated: CASSIQPFGLSSYNEQFF. V is TRBV6-1 and J is TRBJ2-1; D uncertain. This CDR3 is 18 amino acids long. Per the germline V gene, CDR1 is MNHNS and CDR2 is SASEGT. V was trimmed by 5 bases and J by 0 bases, leaving 20 bases between them.

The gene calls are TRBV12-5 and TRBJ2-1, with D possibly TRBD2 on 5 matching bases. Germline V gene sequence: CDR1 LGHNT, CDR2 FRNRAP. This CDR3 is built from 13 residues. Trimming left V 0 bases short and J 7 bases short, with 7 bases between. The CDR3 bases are TGTGCTAGTGGTTTGGTAACGGGAAATGAGCAGTTCTTC. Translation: CASGLVTGNEQFF.

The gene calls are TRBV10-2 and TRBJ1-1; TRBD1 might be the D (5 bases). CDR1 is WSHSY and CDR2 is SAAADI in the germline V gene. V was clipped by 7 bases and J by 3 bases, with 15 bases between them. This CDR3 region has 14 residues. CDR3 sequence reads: CASTGRGADTEAFF. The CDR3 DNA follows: TGCGCCAGCACTGGAAGAGGGGCGGACACTGAAGCTTTCTTT.

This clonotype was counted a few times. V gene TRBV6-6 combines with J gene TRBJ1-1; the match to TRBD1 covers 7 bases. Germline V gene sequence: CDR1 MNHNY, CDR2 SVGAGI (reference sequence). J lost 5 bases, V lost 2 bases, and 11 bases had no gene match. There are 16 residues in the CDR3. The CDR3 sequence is CASSYGSGTVETEAFF. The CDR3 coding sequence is TGTGCCAGCAGTTACGGAAGTGGGACAGTGGAAACTGAAGCTTTCTTT.

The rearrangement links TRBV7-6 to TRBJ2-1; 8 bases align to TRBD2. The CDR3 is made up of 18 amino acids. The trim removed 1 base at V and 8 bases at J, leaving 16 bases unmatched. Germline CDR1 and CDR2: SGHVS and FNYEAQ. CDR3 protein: CASSLDIQRESSSYEQFF. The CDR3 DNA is TGTGCCAGCAGCTTAGATATCCAGCGGGAGAGCTCGTCCTATGAGCAGTTCTTC. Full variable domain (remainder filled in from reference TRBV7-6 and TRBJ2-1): GAGVSQSPRYKVTKRGQDVALRCDPISGHVSLYWYRQALGQGPEFLTYFNYEAQQDKSGLPNDRFSAERPEGSISTLTIQRTEQRDSAMYRCASSLDIQRESSSYEQFFGPGTRLTVL.

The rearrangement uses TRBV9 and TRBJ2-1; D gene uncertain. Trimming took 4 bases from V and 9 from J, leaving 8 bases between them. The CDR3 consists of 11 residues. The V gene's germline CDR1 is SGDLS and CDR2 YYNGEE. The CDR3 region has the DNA TGTGCCAGCAGCATCAATTCTGAGCAGTTCTTC. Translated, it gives CASSINSEQFF.

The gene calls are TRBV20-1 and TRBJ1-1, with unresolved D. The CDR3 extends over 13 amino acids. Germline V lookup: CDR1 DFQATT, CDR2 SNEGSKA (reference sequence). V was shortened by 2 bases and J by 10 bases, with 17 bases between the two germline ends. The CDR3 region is CSARQDWTEVAFF. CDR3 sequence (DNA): TGCAGTGCTAGACAGGACTGGACTGAAGTAGCTTTCTTT.

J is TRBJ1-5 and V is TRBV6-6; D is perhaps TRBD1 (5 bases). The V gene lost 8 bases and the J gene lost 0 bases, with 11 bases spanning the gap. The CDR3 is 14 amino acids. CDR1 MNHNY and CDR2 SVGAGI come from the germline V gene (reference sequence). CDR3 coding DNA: TGTGCCAGCTGGGGGGGTTATAGCAATCAGCCCCAGCATTTT. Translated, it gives CASWGGYSNQPQHF.

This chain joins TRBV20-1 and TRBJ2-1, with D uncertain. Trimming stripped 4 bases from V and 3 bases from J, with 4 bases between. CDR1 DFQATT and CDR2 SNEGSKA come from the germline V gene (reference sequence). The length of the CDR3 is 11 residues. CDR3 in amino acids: CSANSYNEQFF. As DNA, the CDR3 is TGCAGTGCTAACAGCTACAATGAGCAGTTCTTC.

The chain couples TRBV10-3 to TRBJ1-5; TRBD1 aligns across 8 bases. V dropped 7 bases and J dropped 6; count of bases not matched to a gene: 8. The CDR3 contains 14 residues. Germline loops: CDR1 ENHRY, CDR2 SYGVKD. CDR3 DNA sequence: TGTGCCATCAACCCGACAGGGGAGGGTCAGCCCCAGCATTTT. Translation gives CAINPTGEGQPQHF.

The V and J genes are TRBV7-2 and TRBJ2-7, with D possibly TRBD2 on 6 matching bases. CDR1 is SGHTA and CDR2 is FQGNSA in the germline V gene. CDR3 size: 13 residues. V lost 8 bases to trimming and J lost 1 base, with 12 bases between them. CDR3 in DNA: TGTGCCAGCTCGGGGGTAAATTCCTACGAGCAGTACTTC. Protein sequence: CASSGVNSYEQYF.

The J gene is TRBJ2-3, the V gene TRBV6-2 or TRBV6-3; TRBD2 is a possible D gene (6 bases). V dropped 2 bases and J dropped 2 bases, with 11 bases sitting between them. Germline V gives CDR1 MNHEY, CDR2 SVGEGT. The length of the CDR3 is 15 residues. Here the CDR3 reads CASSYRGTTTDTQYF. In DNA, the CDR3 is TGTGCCAGCAGTTACCGCGGGACCACCACAGATACGCAGTATTTT.

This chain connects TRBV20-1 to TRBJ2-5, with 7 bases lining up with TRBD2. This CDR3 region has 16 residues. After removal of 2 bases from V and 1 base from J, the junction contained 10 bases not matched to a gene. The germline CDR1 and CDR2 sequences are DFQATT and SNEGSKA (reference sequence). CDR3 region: CSARSLRGGVQETQYF. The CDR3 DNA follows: TGCAGTGCTAGATCCCTTAGGGGAGGGGTCCAAGAGACCCAGTACTTC.

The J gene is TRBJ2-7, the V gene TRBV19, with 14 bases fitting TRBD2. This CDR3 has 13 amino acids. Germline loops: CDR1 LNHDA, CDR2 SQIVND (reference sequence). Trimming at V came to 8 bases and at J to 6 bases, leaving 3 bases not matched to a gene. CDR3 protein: CASQGTSGSEQYF. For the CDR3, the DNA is TGTGCCAGTCAGGGGACTAGCGGGAGCGAGCAGTACTTC.

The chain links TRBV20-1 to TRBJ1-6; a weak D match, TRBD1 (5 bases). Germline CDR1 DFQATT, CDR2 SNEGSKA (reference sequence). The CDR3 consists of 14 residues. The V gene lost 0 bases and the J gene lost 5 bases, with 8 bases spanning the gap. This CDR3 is CSAREMTDNSPLHF. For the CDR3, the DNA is TGCAGTGCTAGAGAGATGACAGATAATTCACCCCTCCACTTT.

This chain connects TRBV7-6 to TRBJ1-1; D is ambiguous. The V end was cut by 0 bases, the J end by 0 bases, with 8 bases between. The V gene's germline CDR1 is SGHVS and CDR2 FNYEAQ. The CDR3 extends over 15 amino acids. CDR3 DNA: TGTGCCAGCAGCTTAGCAGCCAGCGTGAACACTGAAGCTTTCTTT. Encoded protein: CASSLAASVNTEAFF.

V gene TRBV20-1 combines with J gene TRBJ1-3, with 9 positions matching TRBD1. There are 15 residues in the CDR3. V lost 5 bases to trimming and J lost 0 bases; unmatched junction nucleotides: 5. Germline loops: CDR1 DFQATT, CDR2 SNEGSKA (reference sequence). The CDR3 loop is CSASGQGASGNTIYF. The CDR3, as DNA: TGCAGTGCTTCGGGACAGGGAGCCTCTGGAAACACCATATATTTT.

The CDR3 spells CASSTYLSLNSGEQFF. In DNA, the CDR3 is TGTGCCAGCAGTACCTACCTTAGCTTAAATTCGGGTGAGCAGTTCTTC. The chain couples TRBV6-2 or TRBV6-3 to TRBJ2-1; no definite D call. The germline CDR1 and CDR2 sequences are MNHEY and SVGEGT. This CDR3 is 16 amino acids long. Trimming left V 5 bases short and J 9 bases short, with 23 bases between.

The CDR3 reads CASSLARWLAGVSYNEQFF. The CDR3 bases are TGTGCCAGCAGTTTAGCGCGGTGGCTAGCGGGAGTTTCCTACAATGAGCAGTTCTTC. This chain links TRBV28 with TRBJ2-1; 10 bases are shared with TRBD2. In germline, CDR1 is MDHEN, CDR2 SYDVKM. The J segment lost 1 base and the V segment lost 2 bases, leaving 11 bases of the junction unmatched. The CDR3 is 19 amino acids.

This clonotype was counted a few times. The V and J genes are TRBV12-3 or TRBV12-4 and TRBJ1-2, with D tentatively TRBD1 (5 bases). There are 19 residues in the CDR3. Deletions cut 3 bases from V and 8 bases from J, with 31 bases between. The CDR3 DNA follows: TGTGCCAGCAGTTTGAGGGGAACCGCGTTCCCACCGCGGAACGTAGGCTACACCTTC. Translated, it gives CASSLRGTAFPPRNVGYTF.

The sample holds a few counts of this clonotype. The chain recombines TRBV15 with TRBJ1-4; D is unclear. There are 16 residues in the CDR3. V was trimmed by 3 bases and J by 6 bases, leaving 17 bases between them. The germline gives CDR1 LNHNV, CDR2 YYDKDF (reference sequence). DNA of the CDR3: TGTGCCACCAGCAGGTACTCAAGGGCCGGCCATGAAAAACTGTTTTTT. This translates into CATSRYSRAGHEKLFF.

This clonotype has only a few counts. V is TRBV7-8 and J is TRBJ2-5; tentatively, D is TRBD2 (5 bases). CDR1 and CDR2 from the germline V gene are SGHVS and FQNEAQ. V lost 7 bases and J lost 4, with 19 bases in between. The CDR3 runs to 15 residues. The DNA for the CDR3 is TGTGCCAGCACCTATAAGCGGCTCCCAAGAGAGACCCAGTACTTC. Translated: CASTYKRLPRETQYF.